This T cell receptor beta chain was found in a study of blood T cell repertoires in COVID-19. Study-wide context: In each case, the material was cDNA or gDNA derived from T cells, B-cell-depleted T cells, or PBMCs.

Sequencing was performed with immunoSEQ multiplex PCR; in TCRdb, only in-frame clones are kept and a portion is missing. The table shows roughly 460,000 clones, with roughly 90% occurring only once. Trimming took off 9 bases at V and 5 bases at J, with 26 bases between the two ends. Germline V CDR1 and CDR2: LNHNV, YYDKDF (reference sequence). The CDR3 sequence is 17 residues long. The specimen was peripheral blood. V is TRBV15 and J is TRBJ1-5, with D tentatively TRBD1 (6 bases). This TCR derives from a man in his late teens or twenties with COVID-19, enrolled during active disease. The DNA of the CDR3 is TGTGCCACGCAAGCCCTCGGGGGGCGGTCTGATTATCAGCCCCAGCATTTT. It translates to CATQALGGRSDYQPQHF.